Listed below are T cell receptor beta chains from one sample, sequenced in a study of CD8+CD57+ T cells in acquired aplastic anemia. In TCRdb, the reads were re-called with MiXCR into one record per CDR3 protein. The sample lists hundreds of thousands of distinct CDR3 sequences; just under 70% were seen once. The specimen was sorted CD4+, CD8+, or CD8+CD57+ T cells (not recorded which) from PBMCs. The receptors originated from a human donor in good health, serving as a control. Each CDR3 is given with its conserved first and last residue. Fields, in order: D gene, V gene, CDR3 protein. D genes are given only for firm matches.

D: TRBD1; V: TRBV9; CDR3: CASSLDPRGGTGSLIF
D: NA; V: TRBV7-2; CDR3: CASSLAGRRGEGGYTF
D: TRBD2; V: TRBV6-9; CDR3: CASSYSTSGGAIKQFF
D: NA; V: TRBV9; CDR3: CASSVRGLVYEAFF
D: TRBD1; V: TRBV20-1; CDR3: CSATKMTGPYEQYF
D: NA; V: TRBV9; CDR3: CASSPSYRKQPQHF
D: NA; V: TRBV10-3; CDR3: CASSPKRDQPQHF
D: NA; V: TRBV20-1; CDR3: CSALLVREETQYF
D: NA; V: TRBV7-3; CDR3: CASSQSDSGNTIHLHF
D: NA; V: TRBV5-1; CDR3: CTSSLGPGSYEQYF
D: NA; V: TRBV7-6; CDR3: CASSLVRGSTDALFF
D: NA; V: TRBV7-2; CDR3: CASSANKAPLQF
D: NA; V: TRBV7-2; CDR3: CASSLTGGPLRARYF
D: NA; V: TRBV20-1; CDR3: CSGRRGRGNTEAFF
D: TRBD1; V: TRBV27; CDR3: CASSLLGQGAGEQYF
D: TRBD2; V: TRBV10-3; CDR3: CAISESAPGLAGATQAYEQYF
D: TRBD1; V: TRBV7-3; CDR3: CASRLGTGGVKQF
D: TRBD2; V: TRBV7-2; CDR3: CASSERLAGGGETQYF
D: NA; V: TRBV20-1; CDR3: CSASTTNQPQHF
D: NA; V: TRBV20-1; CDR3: CSARDLLGRGPSPLHF
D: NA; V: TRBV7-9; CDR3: CASSQDLHSAEKLYF
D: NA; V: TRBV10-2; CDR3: CASNDGTAEQYF
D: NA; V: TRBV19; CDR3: CASSIAHMRDAEAFF
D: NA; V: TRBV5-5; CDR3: CVSSSSPGAAIDTQYF
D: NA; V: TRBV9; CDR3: CASSEAASNYQPQHF
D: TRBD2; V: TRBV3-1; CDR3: CASSLSSGGAGETQYF
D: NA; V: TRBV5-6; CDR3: CASSFLAEETQYF
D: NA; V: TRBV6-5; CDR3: CASRIDPGRKNTKAFF
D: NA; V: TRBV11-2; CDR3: CASSSGANNQPQHF
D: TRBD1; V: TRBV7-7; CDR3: CASSSSGGREQYF
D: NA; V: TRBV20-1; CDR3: CSAPAYPHTEAFF
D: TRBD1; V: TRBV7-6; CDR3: CASSLGTEANYGYTF
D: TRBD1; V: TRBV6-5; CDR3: CASSLVTTGQGAEETQYF
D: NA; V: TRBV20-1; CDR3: CSAWDGDPHEQYF
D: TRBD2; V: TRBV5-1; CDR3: CASSWNLGGGGPYEQYF
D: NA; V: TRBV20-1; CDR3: CSAALRAAANVLTF
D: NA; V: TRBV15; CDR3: CATSRGGDRYTIYF
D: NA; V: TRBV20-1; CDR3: CSARVGGGETQYF
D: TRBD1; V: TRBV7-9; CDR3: CASSLGQRSYGYTF
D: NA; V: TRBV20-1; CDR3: CSALFLTYNEQFF
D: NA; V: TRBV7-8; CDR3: CASSPGPGDLALDEQYF
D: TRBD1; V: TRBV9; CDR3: CASSNTGGEEYDYF
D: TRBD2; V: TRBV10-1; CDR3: CASSESGGARGEQFF
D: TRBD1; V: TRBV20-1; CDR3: CSARDQGTGNEKLFF
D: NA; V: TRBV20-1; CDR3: CSATRDIDTDF
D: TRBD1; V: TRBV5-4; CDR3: CASSAGTRGNDEQFF
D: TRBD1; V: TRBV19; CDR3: CASNSLAGTGEGEQFF
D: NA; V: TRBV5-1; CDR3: CASSFDWDQPQHF
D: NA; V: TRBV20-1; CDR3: CSALGWGGNRELFF
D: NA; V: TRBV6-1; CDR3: CASVRGYSNQPQHF
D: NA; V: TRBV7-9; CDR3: CASSRTDDGYTHHF
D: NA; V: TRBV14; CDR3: CASSPGRGTGETQYF